Listed here are 32 T cell receptor beta chains from one sample, sequenced in a study of blood T cell repertoires in COVID-19. Assay: immunoSEQ multiplex PCR; the TCRdb copy retains only in-frame clones and omits some. The table lists 50,000 to 70,000 clones, 75% to 80% of them singletons. Sequencing was carried out using peripheral blood. The receptors shown here come from a man aged 50 to 60 with active or convalescent COVID-19.

The genes are TRBV4-2 and TRBJ1-2; unclear D gene. Trimming stripped 1 base from V and 11 bases from J, with 17 bases between. Germline values: CDR1 LGHNA, CDR2 YNFKEQ. The CDR3 is made up of 14 amino acids. CDR3 loop: CASSQVSGGGEYTF. The CDR3 DNA follows: TGTGCCAGCAGCCAAGTCTCTGGTGGCGGAGAGTACACCTTC.

The chain is built from TRBV6-1 and TRBJ2-7; 8 bases match TRBD2. Losses at the gene ends were 2 bases for V and 7 bases for J; bases not matched to a gene: 7. CDR1 is MNHNS and CDR2 is SASEGT in the germline V gene. The CDR3 loop spans 14 amino acids. CDR3 nucleotide sequence: TGTGCCAGCAGTGAATTGGTAGTAGCGGGGGAGCAGTACTTC. The encoded protein is CASSELVVAGEQYF.

The gene calls are TRBV6-5 and TRBJ2-7; D is possibly TRBD1 (5 bases). Germline V CDR1 and CDR2: MNHEY, SVGAGI. The CDR3 has 12 residues. Trimming stripped 5 bases from V and 2 bases from J, with 7 bases between. The CDR3 coding sequence is TGTGCCAGCAGTCTAGGGGCCTACGAGCAGTACTTC. Its protein product is CASSLGAYEQYF.

V usage is TRBV21-1 and J usage is TRBJ2-7; the D call of TRBD2 is as the table states it, not checked on the DNA. TRBV21-1 is an annotated pseudogene. The CDR3 extends over 14 amino acids. The CDR3 nucleotides read TGTGCCAGCAGCAAAGCGCGGGAAGACTACGAGCAGTACTTC. It encodes CASSKAREDYEQYF.

This chain joins TRBV19 and TRBJ2-2; D possibly corresponds to TRBD1 (5 bases). Per the germline V gene, CDR1 is LNHDA and CDR2 is SQIVND (reference sequence). This CDR3 is built from 17 residues. Trimming pared 6 bases from V and 5 bases from J, leaving 22 bases between. In DNA form, the CDR3 reads TGTGCCAGTAGAGACCCCTTGACAGCTGAACAAACCGGGGAGCTGTTTTTT. Translation: CASRDPLTAEQTGELFF.

The V call is TRBV2, the J call TRBJ1-2; TRBD1 might be the D (5 bases). The CDR3 runs 13 residues. Germline V gene sequence: CDR1 SNHLY, CDR2 FYNNEI. V was cut by 4 bases and J by 4 bases, with 10 bases left in between. The CDR3 region is CASSVGGLYGYTF. DNA of the CDR3: TGTGCCAGCAGTGTGGGGGGTCTCTATGGCTACACCTTC. The full variable domain, its missing parts supplied by reference TRBV2 and TRBJ1-2, is EPEVTQTPSHQVTQMGQEVILRCVPISNHLYFYWYRQILGQKVEFLVSFYNNEISEKSEIFDDQFSVERPDGSNFTLKIRSTKLEDSAMYFCASSVGGLYGYTFGSGTRLTVV.

V is TRBV11-3 and J is TRBJ2-7, with D hard to call. The germline V gene has CDR1 SGHNT and CDR2 YENEEA. CDR3 length: 12 amino acids. V dropped 5 bases and J dropped 6 bases, with 11 bases sitting between them. CDR3 bases: TGTGCCAGCAGCCCGAGTTTTAGCGAGCAGTACTTC. As protein: CASSPSFSEQYF.

The chain links TRBV19 to TRBJ2-7; TRBD1 agrees at 7 bases. The CDR3 is made up of 15 amino acids. The germline CDR1 and CDR2 sequences are LNHDA and SQIVND (reference sequence). V lost 5 bases to trimming and J lost 6 bases; unmatched junction nucleotides: 13. The CDR3 region is CASSSIRDSPLEQYF. In nucleotides, the CDR3 is TGTGCCAGTAGTTCGATCCGGGACAGCCCCCTCGAGCAGTACTTC.

This chain uses TRBV18 with TRBJ2-5; no definite D call. The CDR3 extends over 11 amino acids. Trimming cost V 4 bases and J 4 bases, with 4 bases left between them. Germline loops: CDR1 KGHSH, CDR2 LQKENI. The CDR3 DNA sequence: TGTGCCAGCTCACGTCTAGAGACCCAGTACTTC. Amino acid sequence: CASSRLETQYF.

The chain joins TRBV30 to TRBJ1-6; the match to TRBD1 covers 12 bases. Trimming at V came to 3 bases and at J to 10 bases, leaving 4 bases not matched to a gene. The CDR3 has 14 residues. Germline CDR1 is GTSNPN and CDR2 is SVGIG (reference sequence). The CDR3 DNA is TGTGCCTGGAGCGGGGACAGGGGGCTCTCACCCCTCCACTTT. Protein sequence: CAWSGDRGLSPLHF.

The V gene is TRBV19, the J gene TRBJ2-5; 7 bases line up with TRBD2. V was clipped by 3 bases and J by 5 bases; unmatched bases: 9. The CDR3 has 15 residues. Germline V CDR1 and CDR2: LNHDA, SQIVND (reference sequence). CDR3 nucleotide sequence: TGTGCCAGTAGTATTCAACCGACTAGCTGGGAGACCCAGTACTTC. The encoded protein is CASSIQPTSWETQYF.

The chain is built from TRBV3-1 (or the pseudogene TRBV3-2) and TRBJ1-5; 8 bases map to TRBD1. Germline V gene sequence: CDR1 LGHDT, CDR2 YNNKEL (reference sequence). The CDR3 totals 19 residues. Losses at the gene ends were 1 base for V and 0 bases for J; bases not matched to a gene: 11. The CDR3 loop reads CASSQAPGTGDHSNQPQHF. Here the CDR3 DNA reads TGTGCCAGCAGCCAAGCTCCCGGGACAGGAGATCATAGCAATCAGCCCCAGCATTTT.

The CDR3 coding sequence is TGTGCCACCAGTGCCCCCGCAGGGGCGGGGGTCGCAGGAGATACGCAGTATTTT. It yields the protein CATSAPAGAGVAGDTQYF. The rearrangement links TRBV24-1 to TRBJ2-3, with D perhaps matching TRBD2 (7 bases). The CDR3 extends over 18 amino acids. V was pared by 5 bases and J by 5 bases, with 25 bases between. In germline, CDR1 is KGHDR, CDR2 SFDVKD.

This clone came up once. The V call is TRBV5-6, the J call TRBJ1-2; D unclear. Germline V lookup: CDR1 SGHDT, CDR2 YYEEEE. This CDR3 is 15 amino acids long. V lost 1 base and J 3 bases, leaving 13 bases between the germline ends. The CDR3 nucleotides read TGTGCCAGCAGCTTGAAGGCGGGCGGCTACTATGGCTACACCTTC. Residues: CASSLKAGGYYGYTF.

This sequence joins TRBV9 and TRBJ1-2, with unresolved D. CDR1 SGDLS and CDR2 YYNGEE come from the germline V gene. CDR3 size: 16 residues. Deletions cut 0 bases from V and 5 bases from J, with 17 bases between. The CDR3 bases are TGTGCCAGCAGCGTAGGAGGAAGTAGCCCCACTTATGGCTACACCTTC. This codes for CASSVGGSSPTYGYTF.

The chain carries TRBV5-1 and TRBJ2-5; 9 positions match TRBD2. Trimming cost V 3 bases and J 7 bases; bases outside gene matches: 10. CDR1 and CDR2 (germline): SGHRS, YFSETQ. The CDR3 covers 15 residues. The CDR3 nucleotides read TGCGCCAGCAGCTCGGGACTAGCAATGAACGGGACCCAGTACTTC. Protein: CASSSGLAMNGTQYF.

This clone was seen at least ten times. Other nucleotide sequences in the sample specify the same CDR3. V usage is TRBV2 and J usage is TRBJ1-5; 10 nucleotides agree with TRBD1. Looked up from germline, CDR1 is SNHLY and CDR2 is FYNNEI. The CDR3 spans 14 residues. V trimming: 4 bases; J trimming: 6 bases; junction bases outside the gene matches: 3. CDR3 DNA sequence: TGTGCCAGCAGTGGGGACAGGGGTAGTCAGCCCCAGCATTTT. Its protein product is CASSGDRGSQPQHF.

V is TRBV11-2 and J is TRBJ1-2; D unresolved. Trimming left V 1 base short and J 8 bases short, with 11 bases between. Germline-derived CDR1 and CDR2 are SGHAT and FQNNGV. The CDR3 covers 13 residues. The CDR3 region is CASSLGPSGGYTF. As DNA, the CDR3 is TGTGCCAGCAGCTTAGGGCCCAGCGGGGGCTACACCTTC.

The chain joins TRBV6-2 or TRBV6-3 to TRBJ2-4; a weak D match, TRBD1 (5 bases). Per the germline V gene, CDR1 is MNHEY and CDR2 is SVGEGT. Trimming took off 0 bases at V and 0 bases at J, with 15 bases between the two ends. The CDR3 has 18 residues. The CDR3 spells CASSYSYRQNLAKNIQYF. CDR3 DNA sequence: TGTGCCAGCAGTTACTCTTATCGACAGAATCTAGCCAAAAACATTCAGTACTTC.

The chain joins TRBV12-3 or TRBV12-4 to TRBJ2-2; tentative D call: TRBD2 (6 bases). The CDR3 is 13 amino acids. With 9 bases removed from V and 7 bases from J, the gap between germline ends came to 15 bases. CDR3 bases: TGTGCCAGTGACGGGAGACTAAGCGGGGAGCTGTTTTTT. Amino acid sequence: CASDGRLSGELFF.

J is TRBJ1-6 and V is TRBV13, with 7 bases fitting TRBD1. The V gene end was trimmed by 3 bases and the J gene end by 9 bases; junction bases not matched to a gene: 8. Germline loops: CDR1 PRHDT, CDR2 FYEKMQ (reference sequence). CDR3 length: 15 residues. This chain's CDR3 is CASSLATGVGSPLHF. The CDR3 nucleotides are TGTGCCAGCAGCTTGGCCACAGGGGTTGGTTCACCCCTCCACTTT.

This chain connects TRBV9 to TRBJ1-5; possibly TRBD1 for D (5 bases). In germline, CDR1 is SGDLS, CDR2 YYNGEE. The CDR3 has 14 residues. Trimming removed 4 bases from V and 5 bases from J, with 13 bases in between. This CDR3 is CASSPQAGHQPQHF. The CDR3 DNA reads as TGTGCCAGCAGCCCCCAGGCAGGGCATCAGCCCCAGCATTTT.

The table lists this clone with a few counts. The chain uses TRBV7-8 and TRBJ1-5, with 8 bases matching TRBD1. CDR1 SGHVS and CDR2 FQNEAQ come from the germline V gene. V shed 5 bases and J 9 bases; nucleotides not matched to a gene: 12. This CDR3 region has 15 residues. As DNA, the CDR3 is TGTGCCAGCAGCCCCGACAGGGGATATGCGGGGCCCCAGCATTTT. It is translated as CASSPDRGYAGPQHF.

This clone was observed a few times. The chain is built from TRBV2 and TRBJ2-5; 8 bases line up with TRBD2. This CDR3 contains 14 residues. The V and J ends lost 6 bases and 1 base, in that order; junction bases with no gene match: 4. Germline CDR1 and CDR2: SNHLY and FYNNEI. DNA for the CDR3: TGTGCCAGCAGAAGAGCGGGGGCCCAAGAGACCCAGTACTTC. Its protein is CASRRAGAQETQYF. Together with reference TRBV2 and TRBJ2-5, the CDR3 gives the full variable domain: EPEVTQTPSHQVTQMGQEVILRCVPISNHLYFYWYRQILGQKVEFLVSFYNNEISEKSEIFDDQFSVERPDGSNFTLKIRSTKLEDSAMYFCASRRAGAQETQYFGPGTRLLVL.

The J gene is TRBJ2-5, the V gene TRBV15; D is ambiguous. This CDR3 is built from 12 residues. Germline V gives CDR1 LNHNV, CDR2 YYDKDF (reference sequence). Deletions cut 3 bases from V and 5 bases from J, with 7 bases between. CDR3 nucleotide sequence: TGTGCCACCAGCAGGCCCGGGGAGACCCAGTACTTC. Translating it yields CATSRPGETQYF.

The J gene is TRBJ2-5, the V gene TRBV7-2; 11 bases align to TRBD2. Germline CDR1 is SGHTA and CDR2 is FQGNSA. The J segment lost 1 base and the V segment lost 5 bases, leaving 6 bases of the junction unmatched. The CDR3 totals 16 residues. CDR3 in amino acids: CASSALGLAVQETQYF. Here the CDR3 DNA reads TGTGCCAGCAGCGCCCTGGGACTAGCGGTCCAAGAGACCCAGTACTTC.

This clone was observed a single time. The V gene is TRBV19, the J gene TRBJ1-3; D gene ambiguous. CDR1 is LNHDA, CDR2 SQIVND, per germline (reference sequence). The CDR3 covers 13 residues. The ends were cut back, 9 bases at V and 2 bases at J, with 11 bases in the middle. DNA of the CDR3: TGTGCCAGCGCGCTTATAGCTGGAAACACCATATATTTT. Translated, it gives CASALIAGNTIYF.

CDR3 residues: CASSLRQSDNEQFF. CDR3 DNA: TGTGCCAGCAGCTTGAGACAGAGTGACAATGAGCAGTTCTTC. This chain links TRBV13 with TRBJ2-1; maybe TRBD1 (5 bases). Between the trimmed V and J ends, which lost 3 bases and 5 bases, there was a span of 11 bases. Germline assignment: CDR1 PRHDT and CDR2 FYEKMQ (reference sequence). This CDR3 contains 14 residues. The entire variable domain, with the rest obtained from reference TRBV13 and TRBJ2-1, is as follows: AAGVIQSPRHLIKEKRETATLKCYPIPRHDTVYWYQQGPGQDPQFLISFYEKMQSDKGSIPDRFSAQQFSDYHSELNMSSLELGDSALYFCASSLRQSDNEQFFGPGTRLTVL.

This chain joins TRBV28 and TRBJ2-5, with TRBD1 matching 9 bases. The CDR3 is 19 amino acids. V lost 6 bases and J lost 4; bases outside the gene matches: 21. Germline V gene sequence: CDR1 MDHEN, CDR2 SYDVKM. The CDR3 sequence: CASSTSGWDREVGGETQYF. CDR3 DNA: TGTGCCAGCAGCACCTCCGGTTGGGACAGGGAGGTTGGTGGAGAGACCCAGTACTTC. Drawing the rest from reference TRBV28 and TRBJ2-5, the complete variable domain is DVKVTQSSRYLVKRTGEKVFLECVQDMDHENMFWYRQDPGLGLRLIYFSYDVKMKEKGDIPEGYSVSREKKERFSLILESASTNQTSMYLCASSTSGWDREVGGETQYFGPGTRLLVL.

This rearrangement joins TRBV15 to TRBJ2-3; 8 bases are a match to TRBD2. The CDR3 has 17 residues. The J segment lost 3 bases and the V segment lost 1 base, leaving 9 bases of the junction unmatched. The germline CDR1 and CDR2 sequences are LNHNV and YYDKDF (reference sequence). The CDR3 here is CATSRGDLSGSTDTQYF. CDR3 coding DNA: TGTGCCACCAGCAGAGGGGACCTCAGCGGGAGTACAGATACGCAGTATTTT.

The V call is TRBV2, the J call TRBJ2-1; 7 bases agree with TRBD2. V lost 4 bases and J lost 3; bases outside the gene matches: 9. CDR3 length: 16 residues. CDR1 SNHLY and CDR2 FYNNEI come from the germline V gene. The CDR3 nucleotides read TGTGCCAGCAGTGCGGCAGGCAGCGGGATCTACAATGAGCAGTTCTTC. Translation: CASSAAGSGIYNEQFF.

The CDR3 reads CASSSRVGTNEKLFF. Written as DNA, the CDR3 is TGTGCCAGTAGCAGCCGGGTCGGCACTAATGAAAAACTGTTTTTT. V is TRBV19 and J is TRBJ1-4; D unresolved. Germline CDR1 is LNHDA and CDR2 is SQIVND (reference sequence). The V gene lost 6 bases and the J gene lost 2 bases, with 13 bases spanning the gap. This CDR3 region has 15 residues.